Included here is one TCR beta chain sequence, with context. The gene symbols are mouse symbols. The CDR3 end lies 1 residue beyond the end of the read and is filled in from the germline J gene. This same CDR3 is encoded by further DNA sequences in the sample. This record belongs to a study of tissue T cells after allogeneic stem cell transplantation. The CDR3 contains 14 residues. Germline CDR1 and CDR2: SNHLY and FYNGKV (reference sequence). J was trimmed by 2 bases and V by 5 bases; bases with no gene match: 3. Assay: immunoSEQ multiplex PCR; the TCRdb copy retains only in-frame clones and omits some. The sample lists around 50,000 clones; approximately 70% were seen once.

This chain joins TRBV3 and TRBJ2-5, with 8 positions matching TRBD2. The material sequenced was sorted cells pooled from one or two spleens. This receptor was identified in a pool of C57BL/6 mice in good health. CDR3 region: CASSPTGVQDTQYF. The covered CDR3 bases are TGTGCCAGCAGCCCGACTGGGGTCCAAGACACCCAGTAC.